This T cell receptor beta chain was recorded in a study of control samples from healthy donors and cancer patients. This CDR3 spans 18 amino acids. Germline V gene data show CDR1 as LGHDT and CDR2 as YNNKEL (reference sequence). Deletions cut 0 bases from V and 2 bases from J, with 20 bases between. Sequencing used immunoSEQ multiplex PCR; TCRdb keeps in-frame clones, though not all of them. The sample holds 53,000 or so clones; about nine tenths are singletons and the top ten take about an eighth. The receptor comes from a man aged 55 to 70 with head and neck cancer. Source material: PBMCs. The chain combines TRBV3-1 (or the pseudogene TRBV3-2) with TRBJ2-7, with D perhaps being TRBD1 or TRBD2 (5 bases each). The CDR3: CASSQDPPVCEGTYEQYF. As DNA, the CDR3 is TGTGCCAGCAGCCAAGATCCGCCTGTATGCGAGGGGACCTACGAGCAGTACTTC.